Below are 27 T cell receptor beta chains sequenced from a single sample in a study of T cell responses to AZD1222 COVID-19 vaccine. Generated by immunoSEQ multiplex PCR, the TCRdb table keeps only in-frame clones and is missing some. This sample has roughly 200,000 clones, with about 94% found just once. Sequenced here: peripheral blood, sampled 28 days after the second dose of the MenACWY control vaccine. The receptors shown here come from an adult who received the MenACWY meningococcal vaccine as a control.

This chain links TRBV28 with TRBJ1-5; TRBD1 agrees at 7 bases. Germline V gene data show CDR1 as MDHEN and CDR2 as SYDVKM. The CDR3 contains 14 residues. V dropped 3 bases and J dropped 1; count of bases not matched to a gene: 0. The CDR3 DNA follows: TGTGCCAGCAGTTTCAGGGGGAGCAATCAGCCCCAGCATTTT. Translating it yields CASSFRGSNQPQHF.

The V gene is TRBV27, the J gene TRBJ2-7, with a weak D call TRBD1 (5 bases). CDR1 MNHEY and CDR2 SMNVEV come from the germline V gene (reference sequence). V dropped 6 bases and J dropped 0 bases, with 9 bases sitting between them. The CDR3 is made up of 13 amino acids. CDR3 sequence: CASRDTSSYEQYF. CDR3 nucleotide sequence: TGTGCCAGCAGGGACACCAGCTCCTACGAGCAGTACTTC.

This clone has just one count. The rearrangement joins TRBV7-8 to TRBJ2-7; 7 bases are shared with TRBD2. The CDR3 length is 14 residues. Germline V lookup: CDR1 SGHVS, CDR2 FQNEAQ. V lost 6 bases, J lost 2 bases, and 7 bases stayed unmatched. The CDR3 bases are TGTGCCAGCAGGGACAAGCGGGGAGCCTACGAGCAGTACTTC. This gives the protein CASRDKRGAYEQYF.

Here the CDR3 DNA reads TGTGCCAGCAGCGCGGGACTAGGAAACACCGGGGAGCTGTTTTTT. Its protein is CASSAGLGNTGELFF. The chain couples TRBV7-2 to TRBJ2-2; 8 nucleotides line up with TRBD2. Trimming removed 5 bases from V and 2 bases from J; junction bases left unmatched: 4. This CDR3 spans 15 amino acids. From germline, CDR1 is SGHTA and CDR2 FQGNSA. The full variable domain, its missing parts supplied by reference TRBV7-2 and TRBJ2-2, is GAGVSQSPSNKVTEKGKDVELRCDPISGHTALYWYRQSLGQGLEFLIYFQGNSAPDKSGLPSDRFSAERTGGSVSTLTIQRTQQEDSAVYLCASSAGLGNTGELFFGEGSRLTVL.

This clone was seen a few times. CDR3 nucleotides: TGCGCCAGCAGCCAACAGGGCTACGAGCAGTACTTC. It is translated as CASSQQGYEQYF. This chain uses TRBV4-1 with TRBJ2-7; weak D call: TRBD1 (5 bases). The V gene's germline CDR1 is MGHRA and CDR2 YSYEKL. This CDR3 spans 12 amino acids. Trimming shortened V by 2 bases and J by 3 bases, and 5 bases separated the two germline ends.

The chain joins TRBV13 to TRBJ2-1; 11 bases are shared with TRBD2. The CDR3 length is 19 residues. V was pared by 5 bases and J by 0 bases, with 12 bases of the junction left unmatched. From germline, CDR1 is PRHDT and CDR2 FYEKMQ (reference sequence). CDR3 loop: CASSPSPGLAVSSYNEQFF. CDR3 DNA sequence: TGTGCCAGCAGCCCCTCTCCGGGACTAGCGGTTTCCTCCTACAATGAGCAGTTCTTC. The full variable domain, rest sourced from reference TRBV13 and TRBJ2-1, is AAGVIQSPRHLIKEKRETATLKCYPIPRHDTVYWYQQGPGQDPQFLISFYEKMQSDKGSIPDRFSAQQFSDYHSELNMSSLELGDSALYFCASSPSPGLAVSSYNEQFFGPGTRLTVL.

For the CDR3, the DNA is TGTGCCATCAGTAGTCGTATGAACACTGAAGCTTTCTTT. Protein sequence: CAISSRMNTEAFF. The chain links TRBV10-3 to TRBJ1-1; no definite D call. The CDR3 runs 13 residues. Germline values: CDR1 ENHRY, CDR2 SYGVKD. V gave up 5 bases and J gave up 0 bases, with 7 bases separating them.

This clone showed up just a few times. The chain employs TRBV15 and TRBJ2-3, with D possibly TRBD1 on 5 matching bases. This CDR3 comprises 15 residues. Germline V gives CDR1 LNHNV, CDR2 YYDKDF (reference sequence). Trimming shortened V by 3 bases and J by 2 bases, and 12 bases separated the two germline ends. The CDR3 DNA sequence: TGTGCCACCAGCAGCCAAGGGGAAACCACAGATACGCAGTATTTT. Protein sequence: CATSSQGETTDTQYF.

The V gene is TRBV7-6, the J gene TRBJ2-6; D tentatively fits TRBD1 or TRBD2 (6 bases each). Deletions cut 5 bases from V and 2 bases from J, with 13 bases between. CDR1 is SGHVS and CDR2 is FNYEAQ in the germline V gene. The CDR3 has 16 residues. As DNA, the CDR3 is TGTGCCAGCAGCCCGTCAGGGGAGGCTGGGGCCAACGTCCTGACTTTC. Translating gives CASSPSGEAGANVLTF.

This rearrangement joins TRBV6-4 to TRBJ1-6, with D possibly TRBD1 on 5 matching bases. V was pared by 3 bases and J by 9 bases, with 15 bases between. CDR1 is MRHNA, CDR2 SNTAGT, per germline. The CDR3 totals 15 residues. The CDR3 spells CASSESQGRGSPLHF. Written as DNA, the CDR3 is TGTGCCAGCAGTGAAAGCCAGGGACGAGGTTCACCCCTCCACTTT.

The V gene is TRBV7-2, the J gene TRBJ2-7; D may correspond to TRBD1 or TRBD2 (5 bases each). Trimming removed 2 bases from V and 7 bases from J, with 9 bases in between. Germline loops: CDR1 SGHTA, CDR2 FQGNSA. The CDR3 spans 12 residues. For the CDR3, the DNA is TGTGCCAGCAGCTTACGAGGGGCTGAGCAGTACTTC. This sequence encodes CASSLRGAEQYF.

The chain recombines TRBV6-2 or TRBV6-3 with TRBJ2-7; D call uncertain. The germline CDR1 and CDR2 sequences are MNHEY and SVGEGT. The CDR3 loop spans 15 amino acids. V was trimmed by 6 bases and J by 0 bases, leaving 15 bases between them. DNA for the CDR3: TGTGCCAGCAGCCACGGGCATCAGAGCTCCTACGAGCAGTACTTC. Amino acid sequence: CASSHGHQSSYEQYF.

The CDR3, as DNA: TGTGCCAGTAGTATAGCGTACAGGGGAGGGGAGACCCAGTACTTC. Translated, it gives CASSIAYRGGETQYF. This chain joins TRBV19 and TRBJ2-5, with D perhaps being TRBD1 or TRBD2 (7 bases each). V lost 1 base, J lost 5 bases, and 14 bases lay in between. Germline V gene data show CDR1 as LNHDA and CDR2 as SQIVND (reference sequence). CDR3 size: 15 residues.

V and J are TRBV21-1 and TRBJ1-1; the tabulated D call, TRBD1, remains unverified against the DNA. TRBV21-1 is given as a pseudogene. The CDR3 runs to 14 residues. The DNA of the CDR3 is TGTGCCAGCAGCCGTGGACAGGATAACACTGAAGCTTTCTTT. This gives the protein CASSRGQDNTEAFF.

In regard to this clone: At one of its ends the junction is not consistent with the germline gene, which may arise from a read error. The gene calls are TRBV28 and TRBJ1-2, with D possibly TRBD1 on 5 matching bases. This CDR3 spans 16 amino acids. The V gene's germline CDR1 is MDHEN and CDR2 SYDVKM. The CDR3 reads CASSLAGASSNYGYIF. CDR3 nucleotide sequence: TGTGCCAGCAGTTTAGCCGGGGCCTCCTCCAACTATGGCTACATCTTC.

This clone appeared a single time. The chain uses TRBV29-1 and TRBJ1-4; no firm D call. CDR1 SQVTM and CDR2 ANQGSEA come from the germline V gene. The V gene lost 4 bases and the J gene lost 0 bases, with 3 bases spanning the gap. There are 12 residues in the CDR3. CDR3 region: CSVGTTNEKLFF. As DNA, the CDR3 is TGCAGCGTTGGTACAACTAATGAAAAACTGTTTTTT. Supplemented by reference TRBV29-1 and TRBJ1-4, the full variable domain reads SAVISQKPSRDICQRGTSLTIQCQVDSQVTMMFWYRQQPGQSLTLIATANQGSEATYESGFVIDKFPISRPNLTFSTLTVSNMSPEDSSIYLCSVGTTNEKLFFGSGTQLSVL.

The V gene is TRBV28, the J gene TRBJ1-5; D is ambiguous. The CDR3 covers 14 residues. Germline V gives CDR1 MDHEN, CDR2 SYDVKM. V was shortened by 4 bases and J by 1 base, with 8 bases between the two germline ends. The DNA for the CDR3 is TGTGCCAGCAGTTCGGACCTCAGCAATCAGCCCCAGCATTTT. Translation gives CASSSDLSNQPQHF.

In DNA, the CDR3 is TGTGCCAGCTCAACAGGGGAGGGAGCTAACTATGGCTACACCTTC. Translating it yields CASSTGEGANYGYTF. The rearrangement joins TRBV18 to TRBJ1-2; TRBD1 agrees at 7 bases. The CDR3 covers 15 residues. Germline-derived CDR1 and CDR2 are KGHSH and LQKENI. V lost 5 bases, J lost 0 bases, and 6 bases stayed unmatched.

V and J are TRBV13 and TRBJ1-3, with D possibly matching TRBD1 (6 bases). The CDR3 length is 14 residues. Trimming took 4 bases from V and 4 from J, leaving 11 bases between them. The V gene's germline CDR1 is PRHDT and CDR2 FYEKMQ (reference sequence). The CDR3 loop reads CASSSETGGNTIYF. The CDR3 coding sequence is TGTGCCAGCAGCTCCGAGACAGGAGGAAACACCATATATTTT.

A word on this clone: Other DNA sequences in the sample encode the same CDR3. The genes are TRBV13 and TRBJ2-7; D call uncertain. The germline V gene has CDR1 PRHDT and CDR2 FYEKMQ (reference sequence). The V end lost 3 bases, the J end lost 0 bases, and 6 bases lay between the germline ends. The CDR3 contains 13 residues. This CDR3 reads CASSLGSSYEQYF. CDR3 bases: TGTGCCAGCAGCTTGGGTAGCTCCTACGAGCAGTACTTC.

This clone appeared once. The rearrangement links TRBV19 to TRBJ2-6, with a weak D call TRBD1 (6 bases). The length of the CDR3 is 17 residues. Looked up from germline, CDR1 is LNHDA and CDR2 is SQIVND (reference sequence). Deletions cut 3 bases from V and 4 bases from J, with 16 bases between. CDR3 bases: TGTGCCAGTAGTATGGCGGCCAGGGGCTCAGGGGCCAACGTCCTGACTTTC. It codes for CASSMAARGSGANVLTF.

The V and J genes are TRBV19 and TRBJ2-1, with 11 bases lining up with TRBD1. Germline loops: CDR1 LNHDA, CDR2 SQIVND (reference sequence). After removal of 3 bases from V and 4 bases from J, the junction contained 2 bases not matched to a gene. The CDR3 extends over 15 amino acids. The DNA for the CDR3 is TGTGCCAGTAGTATGGGACAGGGGGGGTACAATGAGCAGTTCTTC. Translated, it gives CASSMGQGGYNEQFF.

CDR3 protein: CASSFNNYEQYF. DNA of the CDR3: TGTGCCAGCAGCTTCAACAACTACGAGCAGTACTTC. The chain uses TRBV11-2 and TRBJ2-7; D call uncertain. The CDR3 spans 12 residues. Germline V gene sequence: CDR1 SGHAT, CDR2 FQNNGV. V lost 3 bases to trimming and J lost 3 bases, with 6 bases between them.

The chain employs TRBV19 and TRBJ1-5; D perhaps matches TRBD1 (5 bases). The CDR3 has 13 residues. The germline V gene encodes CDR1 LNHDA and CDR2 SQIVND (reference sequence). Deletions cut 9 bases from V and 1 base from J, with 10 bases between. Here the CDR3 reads CASTGGSNQPQHF. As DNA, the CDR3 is TGTGCCAGCACTGGGGGGAGCAATCAGCCCCAGCATTTT.

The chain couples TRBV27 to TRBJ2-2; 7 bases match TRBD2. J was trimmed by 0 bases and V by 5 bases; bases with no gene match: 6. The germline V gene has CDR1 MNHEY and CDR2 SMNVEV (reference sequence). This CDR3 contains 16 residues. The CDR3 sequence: CASSQSSGPNTGELFF. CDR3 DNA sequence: TGTGCCAGCAGTCAATCTAGCGGACCGAACACCGGGGAGCTGTTTTTT.

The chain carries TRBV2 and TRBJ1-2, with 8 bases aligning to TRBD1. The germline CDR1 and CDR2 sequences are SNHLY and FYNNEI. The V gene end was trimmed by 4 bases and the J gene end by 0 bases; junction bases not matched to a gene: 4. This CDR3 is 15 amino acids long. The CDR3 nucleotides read TGTGCCAGCAGTGTTTACAGGGGGGCTAACTATGGCTACACCTTC. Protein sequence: CASSVYRGANYGYTF. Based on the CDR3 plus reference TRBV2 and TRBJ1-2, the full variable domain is EPEVTQTPSHQVTQMGQEVILRCVPISNHLYFYWYRQILGQKVEFLVSFYNNEISEKSEIFDDQFSVERPDGSNFTLKIRSTKLEDSAMYFCASSVYRGANYGYTFGSGTRLTVV.

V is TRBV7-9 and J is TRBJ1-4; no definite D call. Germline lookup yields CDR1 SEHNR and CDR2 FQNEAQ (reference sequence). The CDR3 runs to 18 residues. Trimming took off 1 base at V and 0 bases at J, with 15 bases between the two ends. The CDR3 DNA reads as TGTGCCAGCAGCTTAGTTGTCAGCGATCATGCAACTAATGAAAAACTGTTTTTT. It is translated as CASSLVVSDHATNEKLFF.